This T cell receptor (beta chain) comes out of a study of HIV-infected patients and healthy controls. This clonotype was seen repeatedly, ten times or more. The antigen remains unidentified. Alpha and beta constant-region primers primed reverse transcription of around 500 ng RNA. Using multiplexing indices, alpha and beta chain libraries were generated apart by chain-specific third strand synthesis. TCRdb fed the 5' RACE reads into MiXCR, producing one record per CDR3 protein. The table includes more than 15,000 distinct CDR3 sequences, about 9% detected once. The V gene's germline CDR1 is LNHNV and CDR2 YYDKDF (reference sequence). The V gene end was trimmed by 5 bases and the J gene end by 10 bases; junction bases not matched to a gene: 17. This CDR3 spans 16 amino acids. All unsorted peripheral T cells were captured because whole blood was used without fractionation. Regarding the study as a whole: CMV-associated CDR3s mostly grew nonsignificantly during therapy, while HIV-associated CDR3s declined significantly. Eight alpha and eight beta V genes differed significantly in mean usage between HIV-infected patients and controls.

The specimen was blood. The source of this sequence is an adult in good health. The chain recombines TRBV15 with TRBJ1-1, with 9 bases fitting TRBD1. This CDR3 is CATSGGIQGARIRAFF. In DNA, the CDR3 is TGTGCCACCAGCGGGGGAATACAGGGGGCGCGTATCAGAGCTTTCTTT.